These 21 T cell receptor beta chains originate from one sample sequenced in a study of cytomegalovirus exposure and HLA in healthy donors. TCRdb keeps only in-frame clones here, not all; method: immunoSEQ multiplex PCR. The sample has around 300,000 clones, approximately 86% seen once; the top ten hold approximately 1%. The specimen was PBMCs. These receptors came from a woman aged 25 to 39 in good health and CMV-seropositive.

This clone was seen a few times. The rearrangement joins TRBV19 to TRBJ2-7; 8 bases match TRBD1. After removal of 6 bases from V and 4 bases from J, the junction contained 11 bases not matched to a gene. Looked up from germline, CDR1 is LNHDA and CDR2 is SQIVND (reference sequence). This CDR3 has 15 amino acids. For the CDR3, the DNA is TGTGCCAGTAGCGCAGGGGGCCCCTTCTCGTACGAGCAGTACTTC. Translation gives CASSAGGPFSYEQYF.

The V gene is TRBV4-1, the J gene TRBJ2-1, with 9 bases fitting TRBD1. Germline lookup yields CDR1 MGHRA and CDR2 YSYEKL. CDR3 length: 13 amino acids. V was clipped by 5 bases and J by 7 bases; unmatched bases: 3. CDR3 region: CASSKQGANEQFF. DNA of the CDR3: TGCGCCAGCAGCAAACAGGGGGCTAATGAGCAGTTCTTC.

The chain is built from TRBV7-9 and TRBJ2-7; D uncertain. Trimming stripped 5 bases from V and 5 bases from J, with 10 bases between. Germline CDR1 SEHNR, CDR2 FQNEAQ (reference sequence). This CDR3 is 12 amino acids long. The CDR3 reads CASSIGRDEQYF. CDR3 sequence (DNA): TGTGCCAGCAGCATCGGTAGGGACGAGCAGTACTTC.

V is TRBV4-1 and J is TRBJ1-2; a possible D gene is TRBD1 (6 bases). Trimming stripped 3 bases from V and 4 bases from J, with 15 bases between. The CDR3 consists of 15 residues. The germline CDR1 and CDR2 sequences are MGHRA and YSYEKL. The CDR3 protein is CASSHGNTGSYGYTF. CDR3 DNA sequence: TGCGCCAGCAGCCACGGTAATACAGGGAGCTATGGCTACACCTTC.

This clone was counted only a few times. The rearrangement joins TRBV9 to TRBJ1-4; a weak D match, TRBD1 (6 bases). Germline V lookup: CDR1 SGDLS, CDR2 YYNGEE. The CDR3 has 14 residues. Trimming removed 3 bases from V and 7 bases from J, with 13 bases in between. CDR3 sequence (DNA): TGTGCCAGCAGCGCAAAGGGGGGAATTGAAAAACTGTTTTTT. Protein: CASSAKGGIEKLFF.

The gene calls are TRBV2 and TRBJ2-1; D not resolved. The V gene lost 7 bases and the J gene lost 0 bases, with 16 bases spanning the gap. Germline CDR1 and CDR2: SNHLY and FYNNEI. The CDR3 covers 16 residues. DNA for the CDR3: TGTGCCAGCACTGCCCTACGGGCAGGCTCCTACAATGAGCAGTTCTTC. This sequence encodes CASTALRAGSYNEQFF.

The genes are TRBV25-1 and TRBJ1-1; D might be TRBD1 (6 bases). Trimming shortened V by 2 bases and J by 7 bases, and 14 bases separated the two germline ends. Germline values: CDR1 MGHDK, CDR2 SYGVNS. There are 14 residues in the CDR3. The CDR3: CASSEGRGGGEAFF. In DNA, the CDR3 is TGTGCCAGCAGTGAAGGCAGGGGCGGGGGTGAAGCTTTCTTT. Full variable domain (missing parts from reference TRBV25-1 and TRBJ1-1): EADIYQTPRYLVIGTGKKITLECSQTMGHDKMYWYQQDPGMELHLIHYSYGVNSTEKGDLSSESTVSRIRTEHFPLTLESARPSHTSQYLCASSEGRGGGEAFFGQGTRLTVV.

The chain links TRBV6-4 to TRBJ2-2, with 11 bases fitting TRBD2. There are 17 residues in the CDR3. Germline V gene lookup returns CDR1 MRHNA and CDR2 SNTAGT. Losses at the gene ends were 6 bases for V and 2 bases for J; bases not matched to a gene: 8. This CDR3 reads CASSLPSGGTNTGELFF. The CDR3 DNA reads TGTGCCAGCAGCCTTCCTAGCGGGGGGACAAACACCGGGGAGCTGTTTTTT.

The chain has TRBV5-6 and TRBJ2-2; 13 bases agree with TRBD2. The germline V gene encodes CDR1 SGHDT and CDR2 YYEEEE. Trimming at V came to 4 bases and at J to 4 bases, leaving 4 bases not matched to a gene. The CDR3 has 16 amino acids. The CDR3 region has the DNA TGTGCCAGCAGCCGACTAGCGGGGGGAAGCACCGGGGAGCTGTTTTTT. Protein sequence: CASSRLAGGSTGELFF.

The genes are TRBV11-2 and TRBJ2-7, with 8 bases identical to TRBD2. CDR3 length: 14 amino acids. The junction had 9 bases not matched to a gene; V was cut back by 5 bases and J by 6 bases. Per germline, CDR1 SGHAT and CDR2 FQNNGV. The CDR3 spells CASSPLSGASEQYF. The CDR3, as DNA: TGTGCCAGCAGCCCACTTAGCGGGGCCAGCGAGCAGTACTTC.

This chain connects TRBV7-2 to TRBJ2-7, with 8 bases aligning to TRBD1. Per the germline V gene, CDR1 is SGHTA and CDR2 is FQGNSA. This CDR3 comprises 15 residues. V shed 5 bases, J shed 6 bases, and the junction held 12 bases outside the gene matches. CDR3 coding DNA: TGTGCCAGCAGCACAACAGGGGGAAAGGGGTCCGAGCAGTACTTC. As protein: CASSTTGGKGSEQYF.

The rearrangement uses TRBV6-5 and TRBJ1-2; the D gene is possibly TRBD1 (6 bases). Germline V gene sequence: CDR1 MNHEY, CDR2 SVGAGI. The V end lost 5 bases, the J end lost 6 bases, and 16 bases lay between the germline ends. The CDR3 totals 14 residues. Here the CDR3 reads CASSPTGWEDGYTF. CDR3 sequence (DNA): TGTGCCAGCAGTCCGACAGGTTGGGAGGATGGCTACACCTTC.

The gene calls are TRBV5-1 and TRBJ2-7, with TRBD2 matching 8 bases. The CDR3 is 15 amino acids. Germline CDR1 and CDR2: SGHRS and YFSETQ. J lost 3 bases, V lost 0 bases, and 5 bases had no gene match. CDR3 loop: CASSLAPGGHYEQYF. In DNA, the CDR3 is TGCGCCAGCAGCTTGGCTCCGGGAGGGCACTACGAGCAGTACTTC.

V is TRBV7-9 and J is TRBJ2-7; D may be TRBD2 (7 bases). V was shortened by 5 bases and J by 3 bases, with 14 bases between the two germline ends. The CDR3 loop spans 14 amino acids. Germline assignment: CDR1 SEHNR and CDR2 FQNEAQ (reference sequence). CDR3 DNA sequence: TGTGCCAGCAGCCCTGTGGGAGGGGGCTACGAGCAGTACTTC. It translates to CASSPVGGGYEQYF.

For the CDR3, the DNA is TGTGCCAGTACCCTGGGGGATGGCTACACCTTC. Translating gives CASTLGDGYTF. V gene TRBV19 combines with J gene TRBJ1-2, with D possibly matching TRBD1 (5 bases). Trimming took off 7 bases at V and 6 bases at J, with 9 bases between the two ends. Germline V gene lookup returns CDR1 LNHDA and CDR2 SQIVND (reference sequence). The CDR3 runs 11 residues.

This clone was seen a handful of times. J is TRBJ1-2 and V is TRBV30, with TRBD1 matching 7 bases. This CDR3 is built from 14 residues. V dropped 1 base and J dropped 8; count of bases not matched to a gene: 10. The V gene's germline CDR1 is GTSNPN and CDR2 SVGIG (reference sequence). Written as DNA, the CDR3 is TGTGCCTGGAGTGCGACAGGGATTAGGGGAGGCTACACCTTC. Translated, it gives CAWSATGIRGGYTF.

The gene calls are TRBV9 and TRBJ2-5; TRBD2 matches 13 bases. Germline lookup yields CDR1 SGDLS and CDR2 YYNGEE. Germline trimming cut 4 bases from V and 5 bases from J; bases unmatched to any gene: 8. This CDR3 spans 16 amino acids. CDR3 nucleotide sequence: TGTGCCAGCAGCACTCAGACTAGCGGGGGGTGGGAGACCCAGTACTTC. It is translated as CASSTQTSGGWETQYF.

The CDR3 is CASSLGQFYEQYF. CDR3 bases: TGCGCCAGCAGCTTAGGGCAGTTCTACGAGCAGTACTTC. The rearrangement joins TRBV5-1 to TRBJ2-7; D gene ambiguous. This CDR3 has 13 amino acids. Deletions cut 2 bases from V and 3 bases from J, with 9 bases between. CDR1 SGHRS and CDR2 YFSETQ come from the germline V gene.

This sequence joins TRBV5-1 and TRBJ2-6, with D possibly matching TRBD2 (6 bases). Germline loops: CDR1 SGHRS, CDR2 YFSETQ. Trimming took off 4 bases at V and 0 bases at J, with 14 bases between the two ends. This CDR3 is built from 17 residues. The CDR3 DNA reads as TGCGCCAGCAGCGCAAATGCGGGGTACTCTGGGGCCAACGTCCTGACTTTC. Translation gives CASSANAGYSGANVLTF.

The CDR3 reads CASGGMDEKLFF. Here the CDR3 DNA reads TGTGCCAGCGGGGGGATGGATGAAAAACTGTTTTTT. The chain has TRBV14 and TRBJ1-4; D possibly corresponds to TRBD1 (5 bases). The CDR3 loop spans 12 amino acids. The V and J ends lost 8 bases and 6 bases respectively, with 10 bases between them. Germline V gene data show CDR1 as SGHDN and CDR2 as FVKESK.

The chain has TRBV7-8 and TRBJ2-7; TRBD1 matches at 7 bases. The germline V gene has CDR1 SGHVS and CDR2 FQNEAQ. The trim removed 0 bases at V and 4 bases at J, leaving 6 bases unmatched. The CDR3 contains 15 residues. Here the CDR3 DNA reads TGTGCCAGCAGCTTAGCGGGGGACAGTTCTTACGAGCAGTACTTC. This gives the protein CASSLAGDSSYEQYF.